Listed here are 7 T cell receptor beta chains from one sample, sequenced in a study of blood T cells in healthy people across ages. A J-beta primer mix and a sample-barcoded 5' primer were used in a second PCR of roughly 6 to 11 cycles. TCRdb recomputed calls from the 5' RACE reads with MiXCR, one row per CDR3 protein. The table lists roughly 1,000,000 distinct CDR3 sequences, under 30% of them singletons, with 0.65% to 0.75% in the top ten. These same data were also listed under a study on T cells of mothers and their children.

The sample taken for sequencing was blood. The receptors derive from a girl aged 2-9 years in good health.

A few counts support this clonotype. This chain joins TRBV4-1 and TRBJ2-4; 14 nucleotides line up with TRBD2. V shed 1 base, J shed 0 bases, and the junction held 8 bases outside the gene matches. Germline V CDR1 and CDR2: MGHRA, YSYEKL. The CDR3 is 20 amino acids. The CDR3 nucleotides are TGCGCCAGCAGCCAAGCAGAGACTAGCGGGAGGGCCTCAGCCAAAAACATTCAGTACTTC. Translated: CASSQAETSGRASAKNIQYF.

The chain joins TRBV4-3 to TRBJ2-5; the D is unclear. The CDR3 runs 10 residues. Germline CDR1 reads LGHNA; CDR2 reads YSLEER. The CDR3 DNA reads as TGCGCTTTGAAGTGCGTGACCCAGTACTTC. Residues: CALKCVTQYF.

This clonotype was recorded at least ten times. CDR3 region: CASSFSHNEQFF. CDR3 in DNA: TGCGCCAGCAGCTTTAGCCACAATGAGCAGTTCTTC. The chain couples TRBV5-1 to TRBJ2-1; D call uncertain. The V end was cut by 2 bases, the J end by 5 bases, with 5 bases between. CDR1 is SGHRS, CDR2 YFSETQ, per germline. This CDR3 spans 12 amino acids.

This clonotype was counted a few times. Mismatch with germline at one junction end may stem from a read error. This sequence joins TRBV10-3 and TRBJ1-5; possibly TRBD1 for D (6 bases). This CDR3 spans 13 amino acids. CDR1 ENHRY and CDR2 SYGVKD come from the germline V gene. CDR3 sequence: CAISESSRGTPSF. In DNA, the CDR3 is TGTGCCATCAGTGAGTCTAGTAGGGGGACCCCGAGTTTT.

The chain uses TRBV29-1 and TRBJ1-2; 10 nucleotides line up with TRBD1. V trimming: 7 bases; J trimming: 7 bases; junction bases outside the gene matches: 6. Germline V gene data show CDR1 as SQVTM and CDR2 as ANQGSEA. The CDR3 length is 12 residues. The CDR3 DNA is TGCAGCGCATCGGACAGGGGGTTTGGCTACACCTTC. Translating gives CSASDRGFGYTF.

V gene TRBV4-2 combines with J gene TRBJ2-5; 9 nucleotides align to TRBD2. The DNA end lines up better with TRBJ2-1; the J call may be wrong. The germline V gene encodes CDR1 LGHNA and CDR2 YNFKEQ. The CDR3 contains 20 residues. CDR3 coding DNA: TGTGCCAGCAGCCTCGGCCAGGGGGGACAACTGGGACTAGCCGACAATGAGCAGTTCTTC. Its translation is CASSLGQGGQLGLADNEQFF.

This chain uses TRBV15 with TRBJ2-5, with D perhaps TRBD2 (5 bases). Germline CDR1 and CDR2: LNHNV and YYDKDF (reference sequence). This CDR3 has 15 residues. V lost 3 bases and J 4 bases, leaving 15 bases between the germline ends. The CDR3 DNA reads TGTGCCACCAGCAGTACCCCAGAGCGGTTAGAGACCCAGTACTTC. This codes for CATSSTPERLETQYF.